Many counts were recorded for the clone carrying this T cell receptor beta chain. Its matching antigen is unknown. The sample belongs to a study of regulatory T cells in long-lasting Graves disease. CDR1 is KGHDR and CDR2 is SFDVKD in the germline V gene. The trim removed 4 bases at V and 0 bases at J, leaving 7 bases unmatched. This CDR3 comprises 18 residues. The time point was: newly diagnosed GD, antithyroid drugs for less than 3 months. Isolated PBMC RNA provided the starting material for the TCR library. Findings and limits, study-wide: Persistent disease samples used TRBV28, TRBJ1-2 and TRBJ2-5 preferentially. Compared with new cases, persistent Graves' patients showed reduced TCR diversity.

Construction of the TCR beta libraries employed iRepertoire HTBI primers in conjunction with Arm-PCR of CDR3 regions. TCRdb independently ran MiXCR on the multiplex PCR reads; one entry per CDR3 protein. Of around 230,000 distinct CDR3 sequences detected, 15% to 20% appear once; the ten largest clones hold approximately 20%. Sequences were derived from peripheral blood mononuclear cells (PBMCs), sampled at new diagnosis, from a patient treated with antithyroid drugs. This sequence was found in a female donor with Graves disease. The gene calls are TRBV24-1 and TRBJ2-1; TRBD2 aligns across 11 bases. CDR3 sequence: CATSDPGLAASSYNEQFF. The CDR3 DNA is TGTGCCACCAGTGACCCGGGACTAGCGGCAAGCTCCTACAATGAGCAGTTCTTC.